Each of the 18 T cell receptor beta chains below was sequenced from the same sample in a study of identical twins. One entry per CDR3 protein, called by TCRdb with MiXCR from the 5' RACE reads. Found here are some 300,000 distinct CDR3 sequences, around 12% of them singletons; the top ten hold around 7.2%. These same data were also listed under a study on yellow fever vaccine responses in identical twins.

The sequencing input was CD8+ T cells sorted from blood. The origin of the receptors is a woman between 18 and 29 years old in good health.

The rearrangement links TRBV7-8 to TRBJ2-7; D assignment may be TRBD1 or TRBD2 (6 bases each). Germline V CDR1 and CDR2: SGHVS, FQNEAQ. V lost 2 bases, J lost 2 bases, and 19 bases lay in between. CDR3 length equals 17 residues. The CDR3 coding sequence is TGTGCCAGCAGCTTATGGAGGGGACAACACTTCCCCTACGAGCAGTACTTC. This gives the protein CASSLWRGQHFPYEQYF.

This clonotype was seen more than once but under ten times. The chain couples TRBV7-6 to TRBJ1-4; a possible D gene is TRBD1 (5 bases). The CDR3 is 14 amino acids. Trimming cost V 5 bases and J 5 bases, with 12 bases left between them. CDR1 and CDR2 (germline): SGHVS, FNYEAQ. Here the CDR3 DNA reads TGTGCCAGCAGCCCTGACAGTCGAAATGAAAAACTGTTTTTT. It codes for CASSPDSRNEKLFF.

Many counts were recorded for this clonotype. The CDR3 DNA is TGTGCCAGCAGTCTTAGCGGGAGGGCCTCTGAGCAGTTCTTC. This encodes CASSLSGRASEQFF. This chain connects TRBV12-3 or TRBV12-4 to TRBJ2-1, with 11 bases lining up with TRBD2. This CDR3 region has 14 residues. Losses at the gene ends were 5 bases for V and 9 bases for J; bases not matched to a gene: 6.

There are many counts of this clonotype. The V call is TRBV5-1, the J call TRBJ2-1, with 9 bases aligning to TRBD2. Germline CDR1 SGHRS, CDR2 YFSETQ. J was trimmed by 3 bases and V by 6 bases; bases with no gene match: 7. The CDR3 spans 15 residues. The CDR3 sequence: CASMTSGFSYNEQFF. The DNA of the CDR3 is TGCGCCAGCATGACTAGCGGCTTTAGCTACAATGAGCAGTTCTTC.

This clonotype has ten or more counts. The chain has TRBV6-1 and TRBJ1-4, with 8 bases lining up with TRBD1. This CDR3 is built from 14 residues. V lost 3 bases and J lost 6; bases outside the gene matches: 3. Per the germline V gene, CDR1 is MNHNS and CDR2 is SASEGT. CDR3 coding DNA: TGTGCCAGCAGTGACCCAGGGGGCTATGAAAAACTGTTTTTT. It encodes CASSDPGGYEKLFF.

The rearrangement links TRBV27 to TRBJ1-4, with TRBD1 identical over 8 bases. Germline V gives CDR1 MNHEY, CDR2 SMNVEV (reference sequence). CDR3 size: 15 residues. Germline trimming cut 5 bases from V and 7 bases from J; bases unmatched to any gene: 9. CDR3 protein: CASSPRTGWSEKLFF. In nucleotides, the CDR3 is TGTGCCAGCAGTCCGAGGACAGGGTGGAGTGAAAAACTGTTTTTT.

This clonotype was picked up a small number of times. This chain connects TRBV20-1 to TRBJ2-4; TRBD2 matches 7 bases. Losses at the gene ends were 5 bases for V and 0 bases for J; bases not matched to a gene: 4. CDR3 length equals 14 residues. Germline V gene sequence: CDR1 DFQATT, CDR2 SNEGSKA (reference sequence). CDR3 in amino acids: CSASSGLAKNIQYF. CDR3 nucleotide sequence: TGCAGTGCTTCTAGCGGATTAGCCAAAAACATTCAGTACTTC.

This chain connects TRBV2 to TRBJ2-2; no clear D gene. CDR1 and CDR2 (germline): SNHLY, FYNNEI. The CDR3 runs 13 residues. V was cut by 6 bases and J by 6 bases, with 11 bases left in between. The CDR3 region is CASRIAPAGELFF. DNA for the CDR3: TGTGCCAGCAGGATTGCGCCAGCCGGGGAGCTGTTTTTT. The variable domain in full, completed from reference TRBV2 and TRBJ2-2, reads EPEVTQTPSHQVTQMGQEVILRCVPISNHLYFYWYRQILGQKVEFLVSFYNNEISEKSEIFDDQFSVERPDGSNFTLKIRSTKLEDSAMYFCASRIAPAGELFFGEGSRLTVL.

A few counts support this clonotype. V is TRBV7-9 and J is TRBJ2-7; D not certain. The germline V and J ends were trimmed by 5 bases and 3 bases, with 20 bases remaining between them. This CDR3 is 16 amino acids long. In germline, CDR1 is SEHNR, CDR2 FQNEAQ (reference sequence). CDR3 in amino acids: CASSHAVRDFYYEQYF. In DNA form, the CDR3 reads TGTGCCAGCAGCCACGCAGTGAGAGACTTTTACTACGAGCAGTACTTC.

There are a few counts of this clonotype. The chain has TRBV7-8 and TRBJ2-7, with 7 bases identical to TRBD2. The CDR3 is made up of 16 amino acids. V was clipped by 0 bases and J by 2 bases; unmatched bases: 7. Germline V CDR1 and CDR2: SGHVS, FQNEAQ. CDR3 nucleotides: TGTGCCAGCAGCTTAGCGGGGGGGGATAGAACCTACGAGCAGTACTTC. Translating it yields CASSLAGGDRTYEQYF.

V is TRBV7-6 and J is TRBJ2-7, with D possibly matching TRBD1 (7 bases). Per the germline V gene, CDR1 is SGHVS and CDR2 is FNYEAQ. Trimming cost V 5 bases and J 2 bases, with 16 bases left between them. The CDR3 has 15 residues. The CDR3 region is CASSAEGAGTYEQYF. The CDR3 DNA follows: TGTGCCAGCAGCGCGGAGGGGGCAGGCACCTACGAGCAGTACTTC.

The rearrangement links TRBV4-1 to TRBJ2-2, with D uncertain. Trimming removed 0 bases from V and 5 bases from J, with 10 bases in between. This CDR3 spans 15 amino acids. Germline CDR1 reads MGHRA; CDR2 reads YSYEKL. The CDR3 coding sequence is TGCGCCAGCAGCCAAGAGAACGTAAATACCGGGGAGCTGTTTTTT. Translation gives CASSQENVNTGELFF.

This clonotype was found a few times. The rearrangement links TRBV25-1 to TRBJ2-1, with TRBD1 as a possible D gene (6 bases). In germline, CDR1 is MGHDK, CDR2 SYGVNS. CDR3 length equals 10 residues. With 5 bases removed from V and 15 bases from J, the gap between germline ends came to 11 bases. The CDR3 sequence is CASSSDRLFF. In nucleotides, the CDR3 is TGTGCCAGCAGTTCGGACAGACTGTTCTTC.

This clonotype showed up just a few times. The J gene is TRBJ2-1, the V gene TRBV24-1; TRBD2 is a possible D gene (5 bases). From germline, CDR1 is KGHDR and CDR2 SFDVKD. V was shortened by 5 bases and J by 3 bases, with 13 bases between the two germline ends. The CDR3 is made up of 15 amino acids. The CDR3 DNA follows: TGTGCCACCAGTGTTCGAGACTACGACTACAATGAGCAGTTCTTC. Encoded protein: CATSVRDYDYNEQFF.

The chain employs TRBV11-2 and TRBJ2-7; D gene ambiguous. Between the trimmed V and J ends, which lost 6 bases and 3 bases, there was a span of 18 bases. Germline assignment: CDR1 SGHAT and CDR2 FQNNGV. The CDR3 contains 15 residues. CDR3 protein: CASSTVALGIYEQYF. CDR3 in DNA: TGTGCCAGCAGTACAGTGGCACTCGGAATCTACGAGCAGTACTTC.

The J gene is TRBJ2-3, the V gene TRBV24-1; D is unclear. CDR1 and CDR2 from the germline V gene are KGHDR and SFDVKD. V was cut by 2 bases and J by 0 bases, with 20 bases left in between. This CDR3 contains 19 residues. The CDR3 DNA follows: TGTGCCACCAGTGATTCCTTACAGCAAGGAACTTATAGCACAGATACGCAGTATTTT. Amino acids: CATSDSLQQGTYSTDTQYF.

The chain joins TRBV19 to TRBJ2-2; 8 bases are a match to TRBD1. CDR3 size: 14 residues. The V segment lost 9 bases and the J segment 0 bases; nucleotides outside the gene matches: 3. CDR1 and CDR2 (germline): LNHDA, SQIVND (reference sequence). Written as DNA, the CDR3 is TGTGCCAGCCGGACAGGGCCGAACACCGGGGAGCTGTTTTTT. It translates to CASRTGPNTGELFF.

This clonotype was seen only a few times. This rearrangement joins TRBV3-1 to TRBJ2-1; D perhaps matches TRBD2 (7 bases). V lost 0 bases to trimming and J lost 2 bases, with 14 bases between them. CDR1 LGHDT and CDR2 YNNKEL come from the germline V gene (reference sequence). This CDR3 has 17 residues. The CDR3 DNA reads TGTGCCAGCAGCCAAGAGTCGCGGGGGCCGGCCTACAATGAGCAGTTCTTC. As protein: CASSQESRGPAYNEQFF.